What follows are 18 T cell receptor beta chains derived from one specimen sequenced in a study of T cells after yellow fever vaccination. TCRdb recomputed calls from the 5' RACE reads with MiXCR, one row per CDR3 protein. Altogether about 12,000 distinct CDR3 sequences are present, roughly 6.1% being singletons, with the ten largest covering almost 0.95%. Specimen: PBMCs, either bulk or a sorted T-cell subset (CD4+, CD8+, memory, or dextramer-sorted; not recorded which), collected on the day of the yellow fever booster vaccination. The receptor source for this set is a man aged 30 to 39 who received the YFV17D yellow fever vaccine.

This clonotype is medium-sized. This chain links TRBV12-3 or TRBV12-4 with TRBJ2-3, with D perhaps assigned TRBD1 or TRBD2 (5 bases each). The V gene lost 6 bases and the J gene lost 6 bases, with 16 bases spanning the gap. CDR3 length: 14 amino acids. The chain's CDR3 is CASSGWGSGDTQYF. CDR3 nucleotides: TGTGCCAGCAGCGGCTGGGGGTCCGGGGATACGCAGTATTTT.

Many counts were recorded for this clonotype. The chain couples TRBV28 to TRBJ2-3; 7 bases are shared with TRBD2. The CDR3 has 15 residues. Germline V gene sequence: CDR1 MDHEN, CDR2 SYDVKM. J lost 5 bases, V lost 7 bases, and 12 bases had no gene match. DNA for the CDR3: TGTGCCAGCAAAGAGGGTGGGACTACCAAAGATACGCAGTATTTT. This encodes CASKEGGTTKDTQYF.

This clonotype was counted at least ten times. The V gene is TRBV6-5, the J gene TRBJ1-4; D may be TRBD1 (6 bases). The CDR3 is 17 amino acids. V lost 2 bases and J 0 bases, leaving 13 bases between the germline ends. CDR1 MNHEY and CDR2 SVGAGI come from the germline V gene. The CDR3 DNA is TGTGCCAGCAGTTACCGGCTCGCAGGGGCAACTAATGAAAAACTGTTTTTT. Its translation: CASSYRLAGATNEKLFF.

This clonotype came up many times. The chain joins TRBV14 to TRBJ2-1; D uncertain. Germline V gene lookup returns CDR1 SGHDN and CDR2 FVKESK. This CDR3 is built from 13 residues. Trimming pared 0 bases from V and 10 bases from J, leaving 10 bases between. The CDR3 sequence is CASSQELRTEQFF. CDR3 bases: TGTGCCAGCAGCCAAGAACTGCGAACCGAGCAGTTCTTC.

This clonotype was seen ten or more times. The chain links TRBV7-9 to TRBJ1-1; D remains unclear. With 5 bases removed from V and 1 base from J, the gap between germline ends came to 8 bases. CDR1 is SEHNR and CDR2 is FQNEAQ in the germline V gene (reference sequence). The CDR3 is 13 residues long. The CDR3 nucleotides read TGTGCCAGCAGCCGAGGGTCGAACACTGAAGCTTTCTTT. Translating gives CASSRGSNTEAFF.

This clonotype was detected many times. The genes are TRBV6-1 and TRBJ2-7, with 7 bases identical to TRBD1. The CDR3 length is 15 residues. Trimming removed 2 bases from V and 0 bases from J; junction bases left unmatched: 4. Germline assignment: CDR1 MNHNS and CDR2 SASEGT. The CDR3 bases are TGTGCCAGCAGTGAAACGACAGGGAGCTCCTACGAGCAGTACTTC. It codes for CASSETTGSSYEQYF.

This clonotype was seen at least ten times. V and J are TRBV18 and TRBJ1-5; D is unclear. CDR1 is KGHSH and CDR2 is LQKENI in the germline V gene. V lost 1 base and J 0 bases, leaving 4 bases between the germline ends. The CDR3 length is 14 residues. DNA for the CDR3: TGTGCCAGCTCACCACTGGATAGCAATCAGCCCCAGCATTTT. Its translation is CASSPLDSNQPQHF.

By sample fraction, this clonotype is medium-sized. The CDR3 spells CASSSGGPREQYF. The CDR3 DNA sequence: TGCGCCAGCAGCTCAGGCGGACCTAGGGAGCAGTACTTC. J is TRBJ2-7 and V is TRBV5-1; no definite D call. The V end was cut by 3 bases, the J end by 7 bases, with 14 bases between. The V gene's germline CDR1 is SGHRS and CDR2 YFSETQ. CDR3 length: 13 amino acids. Complete variable domain (other parts from reference TRBV5-1 and TRBJ2-7): KAGVTQTPRYLIKTRGQQVTLSCSPISGHRSVSWYQQTPGQGLQFLFEYFSETQRNKGNFPGRFSGRQFSNSRSEMNVSTLELGDSALYLCASSSGGPREQYFGPGTRLTVT.

This clonotype is medium-sized within its sample. The chain combines TRBV4-3 with TRBJ2-1, with D uncertain. From germline, CDR1 is LGHNA and CDR2 YSLEER. The CDR3 runs to 14 residues. Deletions cut 6 bases from V and 9 bases from J, with 18 bases between. CDR3 in DNA: TGCGCCAGCAGGTATTTAGTTCTAGAAGGTGAGCAGTTCTTC. This sequence encodes CASRYLVLEGEQFF.

By share, this clonotype counts as medium-sized (0.01 to 0.1%). The CDR3 sequence is CATETRQGNGELFF. Written as DNA, the CDR3 is TGTGCCACAGAAACCCGACAGGGTAACGGGGAGCTGTTTTTT. The chain links TRBV12-3 or TRBV12-4 to TRBJ2-2; 7 bases fit TRBD1. This CDR3 spans 14 amino acids. V trimming: 10 bases; J trimming: 7 bases; junction bases outside the gene matches: 12.

This clonotype was detected ten times or more. The chain carries TRBV4-3 and TRBJ2-7; 7 nucleotides agree with TRBD2. The V and J ends lost 0 bases and 4 bases, in that order; junction bases with no gene match: 21. This CDR3 contains 20 residues. Looked up from germline, CDR1 is LGHNA and CDR2 is YSLEER. CDR3 nucleotides: TGCGCCAGCAGCCAAGATCAATCGAGTTTTGGGGGGAGGGCCGGGTACGAGCAGTACTTC. It codes for CASSQDQSSFGGRAGYEQYF.

By share of the sample, this clonotype is medium-sized. J is TRBJ2-4 and V is TRBV11-2; 7 positions match TRBD1. Germline values: CDR1 SGHAT, CDR2 FQNNGV. The CDR3 is made up of 13 amino acids. J lost 8 bases, V lost 1 base, and 2 bases had no gene match. The CDR3 spells CASSLAGTDIQYF. CDR3 nucleotides: TGTGCCAGCAGCTTAGCGGGGACAGACATTCAGTACTTC.

This clonotype was seen at least ten times. The chain joins TRBV28 to TRBJ2-7; unclear D gene. V was cut by 2 bases and J by 6 bases, with 8 bases left in between. Looked up from germline, CDR1 is MDHEN and CDR2 is SYDVKM. This CDR3 is built from 12 residues. This CDR3 is CASSLNVFEQYF. CDR3 sequence (DNA): TGTGCCAGCAGTTTAAATGTGTTCGAGCAGTACTTC. The full variable domain, rest sourced from reference TRBV28 and TRBJ2-7, is DVKVTQSSRYLVKRTGEKVFLECVQDMDHENMFWYRQDPGLGLRLIYFSYDVKMKEKGDIPEGYSVSREKKERFSLILESASTNQTSMYLCASSLNVFEQYFGPGTRLTVT.

This clonotype was detected a few times. The CDR3 loop reads CASSFSPAGGLATQYF. For the CDR3, the DNA is TGTGCCAGCAGCTTTAGTCCAGCGGGAGGGCTTGCAACGCAGTATTTT. V and J are TRBV7-6 and TRBJ2-3, with 10 bases identical to TRBD2. Germline CDR1 SGHVS, CDR2 FNYEAQ. The J segment lost 9 bases and the V segment lost 3 bases, leaving 12 bases of the junction unmatched. The CDR3 sequence is 16 residues long.

This clonotype was seen repeatedly, ten times or more. This chain uses TRBV5-6 with TRBJ2-7, with D tentatively TRBD1 (5 bases). The V gene lost 0 bases and the J gene lost 7 bases, with 17 bases spanning the gap. The CDR3 covers 15 residues. Germline CDR1 is SGHDT and CDR2 is YYEEEE. The CDR3 nucleotides are TGTGCCAGCAGCTTGGTGGGGCCGATGCGGCGGGAGCAGTACTTC. This gives the protein CASSLVGPMRREQYF. Supplemented by reference TRBV5-6 and TRBJ2-7, the full variable domain reads DAGVTQSPTHLIKTRGQQVTLRCSPKSGHDTVSWYQQALGQGPQFIFQYYEEEERQRGNFPDRFSGHQFPNYSSELNVNALLLGDSALYLCASSLVGPMRREQYFGPGTRLTVT.

This clonotype occurred many times. The chain couples TRBV11-2 to TRBJ2-1; no clear D gene. The CDR3 covers 15 residues. Trimming removed 5 bases from V and 7 bases from J, with 18 bases in between. Germline V gives CDR1 SGHAT, CDR2 FQNNGV. For the CDR3, the DNA is TGTGCCAGCAGCGCTCTAGTAGGGTCTCGAAATGAGCAGTTCTTC. It translates to CASSALVGSRNEQFF. The variable domain in full, with the rest retrieved from reference TRBV11-2 and TRBJ2-1, is EAGVAQSPRYKIIEKRQSVAFWCNPISGHATLYWYQQILGQGPKLLIQFQNNGVVDDSQLPKDRFSAERLKGVDSTLKIQPAKLEDSAVYLCASSALVGSRNEQFFGPGTRLTVL.

V is TRBV7-2 and J is TRBJ2-3, with D unresolved. Trimming cost V 4 bases and J 6 bases, with 8 bases left between them. The CDR3 spans 12 residues. Germline-derived CDR1 and CDR2 are SGHTA and FQGNSA. The CDR3 reads CASSSFVDTQYF. CDR3 in DNA: TGTGCCAGCAGCTCCTTCGTTGATACGCAGTATTTT.

In this sample, this clonotype turned up many times. This chain joins TRBV7-8 and TRBJ2-1; D gene ambiguous. V dropped 5 bases and J dropped 4 bases, with 15 bases sitting between them. Per the germline V gene, CDR1 is SGHVS and CDR2 is FQNEAQ. The CDR3 consists of 15 residues. The CDR3, as DNA: TGTGCCAGCAGCACGCGTCCCACCCTATACAATGAGCAGTTCTTC. Protein sequence: CASSTRPTLYNEQFF.